The 26 T cell receptor beta chains below all came from one sample that was sequenced in a study of blood T cell repertoires in COVID-19. TCRdb's table, derived via immunoSEQ multiplex PCR, lists solely in-frame clones and lacks some. Counted here are 150,000 or so clones, about 82% occurring once; the ten biggest clones make up roughly 4.7%. The sequenced sample consisted of peripheral blood. These receptors were obtained from an elderly woman with active or convalescent COVID-19.

This clone was seen a few times. V is TRBV18 and J is TRBJ1-1; D not resolved. This CDR3 spans 14 amino acids. Trimming cost V 4 bases and J 0 bases, with 9 bases left between them. CDR1 and CDR2 (germline): KGHSH, LQKENI. CDR3 sequence: CASSHQNMNTEAFF. The CDR3 DNA is TGTGCCAGCTCACACCAGAACATGAACACTGAAGCTTTCTTT.

The V and J genes are TRBV6-5 and TRBJ1-2; 9 nucleotides line up with TRBD1. V lost 5 bases and J lost 5; bases outside the gene matches: 3. Germline-derived CDR1 and CDR2 are MNHEY and SVGAGI. The CDR3 length is 13 residues. CDR3 protein: CASSQDRGYGYTF. CDR3 nucleotide sequence: TGTGCCAGCAGTCAGGACAGGGGTTATGGCTACACCTTC.

The chain recombines TRBV20-1 with TRBJ2-7; TRBD2 might be the D (6 bases). The CDR3 has 11 residues. Trimming left V 3 bases short and J 5 bases short, with 8 bases between. Per the germline V gene, CDR1 is DFQATT and CDR2 is SNEGSKA (reference sequence). The CDR3 bases are TGCAGTGCTAGGGCGGGGAACGAGCAGTACTTC. This sequence encodes CSARAGNEQYF.

This chain connects TRBV16 to TRBJ2-7; D not resolved. V shed 2 bases and J shed 8 bases, with 10 bases lying between them. Germline V gives CDR1 KGHSY, CDR2 FQNENV. This CDR3 region has 12 residues. Here the CDR3 reads CASSQRVEQQYF. CDR3 bases: TGTGCCAGCAGCCAACGCGTGGAGCAGCAGTACTTC.

The chain has TRBV19 and TRBJ2-7, with D perhaps matching TRBD1 (6 bases). The CDR3 loop spans 13 amino acids. Trimming removed 3 bases at V and 7 bases at J, with 13 bases between. Germline CDR1 and CDR2: LNHDA and SQIVND (reference sequence). CDR3 nucleotide sequence: TGTGCCAGTAGTATGTTCAGGGGACGAGAGCAGTACTTC. The encoded protein is CASSMFRGREQYF. Filled out from reference TRBV19 and TRBJ2-7, the complete variable domain reads DGGITQSPKYLFRKEGQNVTLSCEQNLNHDAMYWYRQDPGQGLRLIYYSQIVNDFQKGDIAEGYSVSREKKESFPLTVTSAQKNPTAFYLCASSMFRGREQYFGPGTRLTVT.

This clone has just a few counts. The chain has TRBV7-3 and TRBJ1-2; 11 bases are a match to TRBD1. V lost 5 bases to trimming and J lost 8 bases; unmatched junction nucleotides: 13. The CDR3 extends over 16 amino acids. In germline, CDR1 is SGHTA, CDR2 FQGTGA. The CDR3 nucleotides read TGTGCCAGCAGCATACCGGGACAGGGGGTTGTCGGCGGCTACACCTTC. Protein product: CASSIPGQGVVGGYTF.

The CDR3 loop reads CASSATGTGAREQYF. CDR3 bases: TGTGCCAGCAGCGCTACCGGGACAGGGGCACGCGAGCAGTACTTC. The chain couples TRBV13 to TRBJ2-7; 10 bases are shared with TRBD1. The CDR3 covers 15 residues. Germline assignment: CDR1 PRHDT and CDR2 FYEKMQ (reference sequence). V shed 5 bases and J 6 bases; nucleotides not matched to a gene: 10. The variable domain in full, completed from reference TRBV13 and TRBJ2-7, reads AAGVIQSPRHLIKEKRETATLKCYPIPRHDTVYWYQQGPGQDPQFLISFYEKMQSDKGSIPDRFSAQQFSDYHSELNMSSLELGDSALYFCASSATGTGAREQYFGPGTRLTVT.

This clone was counted once. This rearrangement joins TRBV2 to TRBJ2-4; possible D gene TRBD1, 5 bases. Deletions cut 6 bases from V and 0 bases from J, with 9 bases between. Germline V gene sequence: CDR1 SNHLY, CDR2 FYNNEI. The CDR3 length is 14 residues. The CDR3: CASSPGLAKNIQYF. The CDR3, as DNA: TGTGCCAGCAGCCCAGGGTTAGCCAAAAACATTCAGTACTTC. Full variable domain (outside the CDR3, taken from reference TRBV2 and TRBJ2-4): EPEVTQTPSHQVTQMGQEVILRCVPISNHLYFYWYRQILGQKVEFLVSFYNNEISEKSEIFDDQFSVERPDGSNFTLKIRSTKLEDSAMYFCASSPGLAKNIQYFGAGTRLSVL.

The chain carries TRBV4-2 and TRBJ2-7; 7 bases are a match to TRBD1. The CDR3 consists of 19 residues. From germline, CDR1 is LGHNA and CDR2 YNFKEQ. V dropped 0 bases and J dropped 4; count of bases not matched to a gene: 18. The CDR3 DNA follows: TGTGCCAGCAGCCAAGATATTCGCCCTTTTGGACAGGTGTATTACGAGCAGTACTTC. Amino acid sequence: CASSQDIRPFGQVYYEQYF.

This chain uses TRBV24-1 with TRBJ2-5; 8 bases fit TRBD2. Germline V gives CDR1 KGHDR, CDR2 SFDVKD. Trimming cost V 4 bases and J 2 bases; bases outside gene matches: 8. The CDR3 has 16 residues. The CDR3 DNA reads TGTGCCACCAGTGACCCCGGGTTAGCGGGGCAAGAGACCCAGTACTTC. It translates to CATSDPGLAGQETQYF.

The CDR3 sequence is CASSFRNTEAFF. The CDR3 DNA sequence: TGTGCCAGCAGTTTTAGGAACACTGAAGCTTTCTTT. This sequence joins TRBV28 and TRBJ1-1; D gene unclear. This CDR3 is built from 12 residues. Trimming took 3 bases from V and 1 from J, leaving 3 bases between them. The germline V gene has CDR1 MDHEN and CDR2 SYDVKM.

V usage is TRBV19 and J usage is TRBJ2-2; D not certain. V gave up 1 base and J gave up 3 bases, with 15 bases separating them. The germline V gene has CDR1 LNHDA and CDR2 SQIVND (reference sequence). There are 17 residues in the CDR3. The CDR3 region has the DNA TGTGCCAGTAGTATAGCTACTACCTCCGTAGACACCGGGGAGCTGTTTTTT. Its translation is CASSIATTSVDTGELFF.

The V and J genes are TRBV30 and TRBJ1-2; D may be TRBD1 (5 bases). The CDR3 extends over 14 amino acids. Germline CDR1 reads GTSNPN; CDR2 reads SVGIG (reference sequence). V was trimmed by 3 bases and J by 6 bases, leaving 17 bases between them. This chain's CDR3 is CAWREHLGVNGYTF. The CDR3 DNA reads TGTGCCTGGAGGGAACACCTAGGGGTGAATGGCTACACCTTC.

CDR3 sequence reads: CASSLWGEAEQYF. DNA of the CDR3: TGTGCCAGCAGTCTATGGGGAGAGGCCGAGCAGTACTTC. This chain links TRBV6-5 with TRBJ2-7, with TRBD2 as a possible D gene (5 bases). Germline values: CDR1 MNHEY, CDR2 SVGAGI. The CDR3 is 13 residues long. Trimming cost V 5 bases and J 6 bases, with 14 bases left between them.

The chain links TRBV5-8 to TRBJ2-3; 10 nucleotides line up with TRBD1. The junction had 11 bases not matched to a gene; V was cut back by 4 bases and J by 3 bases. The CDR3 sequence is 17 residues long. Per germline, CDR1 SGHTS and CDR2 YDEGEE. For the CDR3, the DNA is TGTGCCAGCAGCGCGGAGACAGGGGGCTCGGGAACAGATACGCAGTATTTT. Its translation: CASSAETGGSGTDTQYF.

The J gene is TRBJ1-5, the V gene TRBV5-8, with 9 positions matching TRBD1. J lost 1 base, V lost 4 bases, and 3 bases had no gene match. The CDR3 has 15 amino acids. Germline CDR1 SGHTS, CDR2 YDEGEE. The CDR3 sequence is CASSRGQGSNQPQHF. The CDR3 DNA follows: TGTGCCAGCAGCCGGGGACAGGGAAGCAATCAGCCCCAGCATTTT. The complete variable domain, with remaining parts taken from reference TRBV5-8 and TRBJ1-5, reads EAGVTQSPTHLIKTRGQQATLRCSPISGHTSVYWYQQALGLGLQFLLWYDEGEERNRGNFPPRFSGRQFPNYSSELNVNALELEDSALYLCASSRGQGSNQPQHFGDGTRLSIL.

The chain couples TRBV7-9 to TRBJ1-2; 7 bases map to TRBD1. The germline gives CDR1 SEHNR, CDR2 FQNEAQ (reference sequence). The CDR3 consists of 13 residues. V shed 6 bases and J 3 bases; nucleotides not matched to a gene: 4. CDR3 sequence (DNA): TGTGCCAGCAGTCCAGACAGGGACTATGGCTACACCTTC. Translated, it gives CASSPDRDYGYTF.

The rearrangement uses TRBV4-1 and TRBJ1-5, with unresolved D. Trimming stripped 6 bases from V and 1 base from J, with 13 bases between. The CDR3 has 15 residues. Germline CDR1 MGHRA, CDR2 YSYEKL. CDR3 coding DNA: TGCGCCAGCAGTCCGGTCCACGGGAGCAATCAGCCCCAGCATTTT. It codes for CASSPVHGSNQPQHF.

This chain connects TRBV5-4 to TRBJ1-2; TRBD1 is a possible D gene (6 bases). Germline-derived CDR1 and CDR2 are SGHNT and YYREEE (reference sequence). The CDR3 spans 14 residues. The V gene lost 4 bases and the J gene lost 4 bases, with 14 bases spanning the gap. The CDR3 region has the DNA TGTGCCAGCAGCCATTCGGGGGGCACCTATGGCTACACCTTC. Its protein product is CASSHSGGTYGYTF.

The gene calls are TRBV27 and TRBJ1-5; 7 bases align to TRBD1. The ends lost 4 bases at V and 1 base at J; junction bases unmatched: 4. The CDR3 consists of 15 residues. CDR1 and CDR2 from the germline V gene are MNHEY and SMNVEV (reference sequence). The CDR3 DNA is TGTGCCAGCAGTTCCGGACAGGCAAGCAATCAGCCCCAGCATTTT. Protein product: CASSSGQASNQPQHF.

This clone turned up a few times. The chain carries TRBV19 and TRBJ2-2; possibly TRBD2 for D (5 bases). Trimming took off 1 base at V and 3 bases at J, with 6 bases between the two ends. Germline CDR1 reads LNHDA; CDR2 reads SQIVND (reference sequence). This CDR3 is 14 amino acids long. This chain's CDR3 is CASSIGGYTGELFF. Here the CDR3 DNA reads TGTGCCAGTAGTATAGGAGGGTACACCGGGGAGCTGTTTTTT.

This clone has more than one count but fewer than ten. The chain has TRBV5-1 and TRBJ1-2; D is unresolved. The CDR3 runs to 13 residues. Germline CDR1 SGHRS, CDR2 YFSETQ. Trimming shortened V by 3 bases and J by 7 bases, and 13 bases separated the two germline ends. The CDR3 loop reads CASSSDPSGGYTF. In DNA form, the CDR3 reads TGCGCCAGCAGCTCCGACCCTTCGGGTGGCTACACCTTC.

J is TRBJ2-7 and V is TRBV20-1; 8 bases fit TRBD1. The CDR3 totals 16 residues. With V trimmed by 6 bases and J by 4 bases, 17 bases remained unmatched. Germline CDR1 is DFQATT and CDR2 is SNEGSKA (reference sequence). CDR3: CSASAAGQGLVYEQYF. For the CDR3, the DNA is TGCAGTGCCAGTGCCGCTGGACAGGGCTTAGTGTACGAGCAGTACTTC.

This sequence joins TRBV19 and TRBJ1-2, with a tentative D call TRBD1 (6 bases). V lost 3 bases to trimming and J lost 3 bases, with 14 bases between them. Germline V gene sequence: CDR1 LNHDA, CDR2 SQIVND (reference sequence). The CDR3 loop spans 15 amino acids. As DNA, the CDR3 is TGTGCCAGTAGTATTTATCCAGGGGTTGACTATGGCTACACCTTC. This sequence encodes CASSIYPGVDYGYTF.

The chain links TRBV6-5 to TRBJ2-7; 7 bases align to TRBD1. CDR3 length equals 14 residues. The V segment lost 5 bases and the J segment 2 bases; nucleotides outside the gene matches: 6. Germline V gene sequence: CDR1 MNHEY, CDR2 SVGAGI. DNA of the CDR3: TGTGCCAGCAGTCGTAGGACAGGAACCTACGAGCAGTACTTC. It encodes CASSRRTGTYEQYF.

The chain links TRBV19 to TRBJ2-1; 8 positions agree with TRBD1. The CDR3 runs to 16 residues. Germline-derived CDR1 and CDR2 are LNHDA and SQIVND (reference sequence). V lost 5 bases, J lost 0 bases, and 6 bases stayed unmatched. CDR3 amino acids: CASSHKTGGSYNEQFF. The CDR3 bases are TGTGCCAGTAGTCACAAAACAGGGGGCTCCTACAATGAGCAGTTCTTC.